The 12 T cell receptor beta chains below come from one sample, sequenced in a study of blood T cells in healthy people across ages. With a J-beta primer mix and a sample-barcoded 5' primer, a second PCR ran roughly 6 to 11 cycles. TCRdb processed the 5' RACE reads anew with MiXCR; each CDR3 protein has one entry. The sample lists more than 550,000 distinct CDR3 sequences, 22% occurring once. Sequencing input: blood. The receptors were gathered from a man aged 70 or older in good health.

This chain links TRBV20-1 with TRBJ1-2; 8 bases are shared with TRBD1. Looked up from germline, CDR1 is DFQATT and CDR2 is SNEGSKA (reference sequence). Losses at the gene ends were 6 bases for V and 7 bases for J; bases not matched to a gene: 16. The CDR3 contains 15 residues. CDR3 residues: CSAAGDQGAQLGYTF. The CDR3 bases are TGCAGTGCCGCAGGTGACCAGGGGGCGCAACTTGGCTACACCTTC.

The J gene is TRBJ2-1, the V gene TRBV15; D is undetermined. The J call is in doubt because the DNA end fits TRBJ2-5 better. Germline CDR1 reads LNHNV; CDR2 reads YYDKDF (reference sequence). The CDR3 covers 14 residues. Here the CDR3 reads CATSRGQTKETQYF. In DNA, the CDR3 is TGTGCCACCAGCAGAGGTCAGACGAAAGAGACCCAGTACTTC.

V is TRBV6-4 and J is TRBJ1-3; no clear D. The CDR3 covers 15 residues. V dropped 4 bases and J dropped 7 bases, with 17 bases sitting between them. CDR1 MRHNA and CDR2 SNTAGT come from the germline V gene. CDR3: CASSASSDVGNTIYF. CDR3 coding DNA: TGTGCCAGCAGTGCCTCATCGGACGTCGGGAACACCATATATTTT.

The chain links TRBV7-9 to TRBJ2-1; D is undetermined. CDR3 length equals 14 residues. V was pared by 5 bases and J by 9 bases, with 17 bases between. Looked up from germline, CDR1 is SEHNR and CDR2 is FQNEAQ (reference sequence). The CDR3 bases are TGTGCCAGCAGCCGACGGGCCCATGAGTCTGAGCAGTTCTTC. This codes for CASSRRAHESEQFF. Full variable domain (remainder filled in from reference TRBV7-9 and TRBJ2-1): DTGVSQNPRHKITKRGQNVTFRCDPISEHNRLYWYRQTLGQGPEFLTYFQNEAQLEKSRLLSDRFSAERPKGSFSTLEIQRTEQGDSAMYLCASSRRAHESEQFFGPGTRLTVL.

V is TRBV29-1 and J is TRBJ2-3; the match to TRBD1 covers 9 bases. This CDR3 has 15 residues. The V gene end was trimmed by 6 bases and the J gene end by 5 bases; junction bases not matched to a gene: 12. Germline CDR1 and CDR2: SQVTM and ANQGSEA. CDR3 sequence (DNA): TGCAGCGTCGGGGGACAGGGTATTTGGATAGATACGCAGTATTTT. Its protein is CSVGGQGIWIDTQYF.

The V and J genes are TRBV2 and TRBJ2-3; D gene ambiguous. Germline assignment: CDR1 SNHLY and CDR2 FYNNEI. The length of the CDR3 is 14 residues. V was shortened by 0 bases and J by 5 bases, with 9 bases between the two germline ends. The CDR3 DNA reads as TGTGCCAGCAGTGAAGCCCCCGGAGTAGATACGCAGTATTTT. It codes for CASSEAPGVDTQYF.

There are many counts of this clonotype. The rearrangement joins TRBV12-3 or TRBV12-4 to TRBJ1-2, with D perhaps TRBD1 (6 bases). V dropped 2 bases and J dropped 8 bases, with 21 bases sitting between them. The CDR3 loop spans 16 amino acids. The CDR3 coding sequence is TGTGCCAGCAGTTTAACGACGAATGGGGGGCTGGGGGGCTACACCTTC. As protein: CASSLTTNGGLGGYTF.

This clonotype occurred a few times. This chain connects TRBV20-1 to TRBJ2-5; D not certain. Germline-derived CDR1 and CDR2 are DFQATT and SNEGSKA (reference sequence). V was clipped by 6 bases and J by 5 bases, with 16 bases between them. The CDR3 is 13 residues long. Written as DNA, the CDR3 is TGCAGTGCCCCCGTGGAAGCTAGGGAGACCCAGTACTTC. Translation: CSAPVEARETQYF.

A word on this clonotype: A much more abundant neighbour one base away suggests this may be a read error. This rearrangement joins TRBV12-3 or TRBV12-4 to TRBJ2-6; D uncertain. The CDR3 has 15 amino acids. The CDR3 DNA follows: TGTGCCAACAGTTTGTCTGGCTCTGGGGCCAACGTCCTGACTTTC. Its protein is CANSLSGSGANVLTF.

This clonotype has only a few counts. One junction end does not reproduce the germline sequence, and a read error may be involved. The chain employs TRBV7-2 and TRBJ2-5, with 7 bases identical to TRBD2. Germline V gene sequence: CDR1 SGHTA, CDR2 FQGNSA. This CDR3 spans 13 amino acids. The CDR3 region is CASSREGKNTQHF. CDR3 nucleotide sequence: TGTGCCAGCAGTAGGGAGGGCAAGAATACCCAGCACTTC.

In its sample, this clonotype was seen a few times. The gene calls are TRBV11-2 and TRBJ2-7; 8 bases line up with TRBD2. CDR3 length: 15 amino acids. CDR1 and CDR2 (germline): SGHAT, FQNNGV. V trimming: 5 bases; J trimming: 4 bases; junction bases outside the gene matches: 10. This CDR3 is CASSRPGTSKYEQYF. The CDR3 region has the DNA TGTGCCAGCAGCCGCCCCGGGACTAGTAAATACGAGCAGTACTTC.

This chain joins TRBV10-3 and TRBJ1-5; maybe TRBD1 (6 bases). Germline V gene sequence: CDR1 ENHRY, CDR2 SYGVKD. This CDR3 region has 15 residues. The V gene lost 10 bases and the J gene lost 6 bases, with 22 bases spanning the gap. CDR3: CATLPEGGGSQPQHF. The CDR3, as DNA: TGTGCCACCCTACCGGAGGGGGGAGGCAGTCAGCCCCAGCATTTT.